The 26 T cell receptor beta chains below all came from one sample that was sequenced in a study of early T cells in non-severe SARS-CoV-2 infection. TCRdb used MiXCR to reprocess the 5' RACE reads, holding one entry per CDR3 protein. Of 60,000 to 90,000 distinct CDR3 sequences listed, over 9% were seen once; the top ten hold approximately 5%. The sample taken for sequencing was whole blood. All receptors derive from an adult who was a healthcare worker with PCR-confirmed SARS-CoV-2 infection or an uninfected control (not recorded which).

The chain has TRBV19 and TRBJ2-7, with D tentatively TRBD1 or TRBD2 (5 bases each). V gave up 3 bases and J gave up 4 bases, with 10 bases separating them. Germline values: CDR1 LNHDA, CDR2 SQIVND (reference sequence). The CDR3 contains 13 residues. The CDR3 DNA is TGTGCCAGTAGTATGGGGGACCCTTACGAGCAGTACTTC. This translates into CASSMGDPYEQYF.

This clonotype showed up many times. The chain carries TRBV6-5 and TRBJ2-2; 9 bases map to TRBD1. The CDR3 is 15 residues long. The junction had 7 bases not matched to a gene; V was cut back by 5 bases and J by 6 bases. The germline V gene has CDR1 MNHEY and CDR2 SVGAGI. CDR3 region: CASSTDRGRAGELFF. CDR3 DNA sequence: TGTGCCAGCAGTACGGACAGGGGAAGGGCCGGGGAGCTGTTTTTT.

This clonotype was seen more than once but under ten times. CDR3: CASSQYTATNTGELFF. Here the CDR3 DNA reads TGTGCCAGCAGCCAATATACAGCAACGAACACCGGGGAGCTGTTTTTT. The genes are TRBV4-2 and TRBJ2-2; D is ambiguous. V was cut by 2 bases and J by 0 bases, with 10 bases left in between. The CDR3 has 16 residues. Germline CDR1 and CDR2: LGHNA and YNFKEQ.

This clonotype was detected many times. This sequence joins TRBV12-3 or TRBV12-4 and TRBJ1-1, with D possibly TRBD1 on 6 matching bases. The CDR3 is 14 residues long. Trimming stripped 2 bases from V and 6 bases from J, with 13 bases between. The CDR3 spells CASSLQGFDAEAFF. Written as DNA, the CDR3 is TGTGCCAGCAGTTTACAGGGGTTCGACGCTGAAGCTTTCTTT.

This clonotype turned up a few times. The V call is TRBV7-2, the J call TRBJ2-7; no definite D call. The germline gives CDR1 SGHTA, CDR2 FQGNSA. V was clipped by 4 bases and J by 3 bases, with 10 bases between them. The CDR3 length is 13 residues. The CDR3 region is CASSWSKFYEQYF. The CDR3 bases are TGTGCCAGCAGCTGGAGTAAGTTCTACGAGCAGTACTTC.

This chain uses TRBV20-1 with TRBJ1-4, with TRBD1 matching over 7 bases. This CDR3 is 15 amino acids long. Germline values: CDR1 DFQATT, CDR2 SNEGSKA (reference sequence). The V and J ends lost 0 bases and 4 bases, in that order; junction bases with no gene match: 5. CDR3 sequence reads: CSARDGTAINEKLFF. CDR3 bases: TGCAGTGCTAGAGATGGGACAGCAATTAATGAAAAACTGTTTTTT.

This clonotype was seen a handful of times. CDR3 in DNA: TGCACCGTGATGTACCCAACCGGGGAGCTGTTTTTT. It codes for CTVMYPTGELFF. This chain connects TRBV29-1 to TRBJ2-2; D uncertain. This CDR3 is 12 amino acids long. Germline CDR1 is SQVTM and CDR2 is ANQGSEA.

This clonotype was seen a few times. This chain connects TRBV3-1 to TRBJ1-6; 9 bases match TRBD1. The V gene end was trimmed by 5 bases and the J gene end by 10 bases; junction bases not matched to a gene: 6. CDR3 length: 14 amino acids. The germline V gene has CDR1 LGHDT and CDR2 YNNKEL (reference sequence). This chain's CDR3 is CASSKQGAESPLHF. Written as DNA, the CDR3 is TGTGCCAGCAGCAAACAGGGGGCGGAATCACCCCTCCACTTT.

This clonotype has at least ten counts. V and J are TRBV11-2 and TRBJ2-1, with 12 bases lining up with TRBD2. The CDR3 is 15 residues long. Trimming removed 5 bases from V and 4 bases from J; junction bases left unmatched: 3. Germline V gene data show CDR1 as SGHAT and CDR2 as FQNNGV. The chain's CDR3 is CASSLAGGPYNEQFF. For the CDR3, the DNA is TGTGCCAGCAGCCTAGCGGGAGGGCCTTACAATGAGCAGTTCTTC.

The chain uses TRBV11-1 and TRBJ2-7; D may be TRBD2 (5 bases). Trimming removed 5 bases from V and 7 bases from J, with 18 bases in between. CDR3 size: 14 residues. In germline, CDR1 is SGHAT, CDR2 FQDESV (reference sequence). The CDR3 sequence: CASSPGPREGEQYF. The CDR3 DNA reads TGTGCCAGCAGCCCCGGCCCTCGCGAGGGTGAGCAGTACTTC.

This clonotype was seen repeatedly, ten times or more. This chain joins TRBV6-2 or TRBV6-3 and TRBJ1-1, with D tentatively TRBD1 (5 bases). The CDR3 is 12 amino acids. Germline-derived CDR1 and CDR2 are MNHEY and SVGEGT. Trimming cost V 8 bases and J 0 bases, with 7 bases left between them. CDR3 loop: CASQTVNTEAFF. CDR3 coding DNA: TGTGCCAGCCAGACAGTGAACACTGAAGCTTTCTTT.

This clonotype occurred a few times. The chain recombines TRBV24-1 with TRBJ2-1, with 8 bases that match TRBD2. The CDR3 sequence is 19 residues long. The junction had 14 bases not matched to a gene; V was cut back by 5 bases and J by 0 bases. The V gene's germline CDR1 is KGHDR and CDR2 SFDVKD. This chain's CDR3 is CATSGTGGSGKTSYNEQFF. The DNA for the CDR3 is TGTGCCACCAGTGGCACGGGAGGTAGCGGGAAAACCTCCTACAATGAGCAGTTCTTC.

The genes are TRBV27 and TRBJ1-6; the match to TRBD1 covers 7 bases. The trim removed 3 bases at V and 7 bases at J, leaving 3 bases unmatched. The germline gives CDR1 MNHEY, CDR2 SMNVEV (reference sequence). This CDR3 is 14 amino acids long. The CDR3: CASSLGQKNSPLHF. The CDR3 DNA sequence: TGTGCCAGCAGTTTGGGACAGAAAAATTCACCCCTCCACTTT.

The gene calls are TRBV10-1 and TRBJ2-7; TRBD2 agrees at 11 bases. Germline V gives CDR1 WNHNN, CDR2 SYGVQD (reference sequence). The CDR3 is made up of 16 amino acids. J lost 2 bases, V lost 5 bases, and 8 bases had no gene match. CDR3 sequence reads: CASSPWTSGRTYEQYF. CDR3 DNA sequence: TGCGCCAGCAGTCCCTGGACTAGCGGGCGAACCTACGAGCAGTACTTC.

Ten or more counts support this clonotype. The genes are TRBV18 and TRBJ2-2; D may be TRBD2 (7 bases). The CDR3 runs to 17 residues. V lost 0 bases, J lost 1 base, and 12 bases lay in between. Germline V lookup: CDR1 KGHSH, CDR2 LQKENI. In nucleotides, the CDR3 is TGTGCCAGCTCACCACCGGCGGGGGCGAAGAACACCGGGGAGCTGTTTTTT. Translated, it gives CASSPPAGAKNTGELFF.

This clonotype was detected many times. This rearrangement joins TRBV12-3 or TRBV12-4 to TRBJ2-2; D gene unclear. V dropped 3 bases and J dropped 1 base, with 6 bases sitting between them. This CDR3 has 14 amino acids. DNA of the CDR3: TGTGCCAGCAGTTTTAATCTGAACACCGGGGAGCTGTTTTTT. As protein: CASSFNLNTGELFF.

V is TRBV11-2 and J is TRBJ1-1; D unclear. Looked up from germline, CDR1 is SGHAT and CDR2 is FQNNGV. The CDR3 is 13 amino acids. Deletions cut 0 bases from V and 7 bases from J, with 9 bases between. This CDR3 reads CASSLDLAVEAFF. The CDR3, as DNA: TGTGCCAGCAGCTTAGATTTGGCTGTTGAAGCTTTCTTT.

This clonotype occurred once. V is TRBV6-5 and J is TRBJ2-3; weak D call: TRBD1 (6 bases). The CDR3 totals 17 residues. The germline CDR1 and CDR2 sequences are MNHEY and SVGAGI. V dropped 0 bases and J dropped 2 bases, with 15 bases sitting between them. CDR3 sequence reads: CASSYSYRQAITDTQYF. The CDR3 DNA sequence: TGTGCCAGCAGTTACTCGTATCGACAGGCTATCACAGATACGCAGTATTTT.

This clonotype was found many times. J is TRBJ2-5 and V is TRBV10-2; 9 bases agree with TRBD1. This CDR3 is 13 amino acids long. Germline V gene lookup returns CDR1 WSHSY and CDR2 SAAADI. Trimming removed 5 bases from V and 6 bases from J; junction bases left unmatched: 4. The CDR3 is CASSTGQGKTQYF. The CDR3 nucleotides read TGCGCCAGCAGTACGGGACAGGGCAAGACCCAGTACTTC.

In its sample, this clonotype ranks as medium-sized. The V call is TRBV11-2, the J call TRBJ1-6; no clear D gene. CDR1 and CDR2 from the germline V gene are SGHAT and FQNNGV. V was cut by 4 bases and J by 7 bases, with 14 bases left in between. This CDR3 is built from 15 residues. The DNA of the CDR3 is TGTGCCAGCAGCTCACGGACGGACGGCAATTCACCCCTCCACTTT. The encoded protein is CASSSRTDGNSPLHF. The whole variable domain, filled in from reference TRBV11-2 and TRBJ1-6, reads EAGVAQSPRYKIIEKRQSVAFWCNPISGHATLYWYQQILGQGPKLLIQFQNNGVVDDSQLPKDRFSAERLKGVDSTLKIQPAKLEDSAVYLCASSSRTDGNSPLHFGNGTRLTVT.

This clonotype was seen repeatedly, ten times or more. The gene calls are TRBV6-1 and TRBJ2-7; the D gene is possibly TRBD2 (5 bases). CDR1 is MNHNS and CDR2 is SASEGT in the germline V gene. Trimming left V 2 bases short and J 6 bases short, with 20 bases between. The CDR3 contains 16 residues. This CDR3 is CASSEPRWEMRVEQYF. As DNA, the CDR3 is TGTGCCAGCAGTGAACCTCGATGGGAGATGCGGGTCGAGCAGTACTTC.

This clonotype occurred a few times. This sequence joins TRBV2 and TRBJ2-1; D possibly corresponds to TRBD1 (6 bases). Germline CDR1 reads SNHLY; CDR2 reads FYNNEI. The CDR3 has 14 residues. V was clipped by 4 bases and J by 8 bases, with 15 bases between them. CDR3 sequence (DNA): TGTGCCAGCAGTGTCGGGACGAGGGGGTATGAGCAGTTCTTC. It translates to CASSVGTRGYEQFF.

This clonotype has a count of ten or more. The rearrangement links TRBV28 to TRBJ2-7, with TRBD2 identical over 8 bases. The CDR3 extends over 16 amino acids. Germline trimming cut 3 bases from V and 5 bases from J; bases unmatched to any gene: 12. The germline V gene encodes CDR1 MDHEN and CDR2 SYDVKM. For the CDR3, the DNA is TGTGCCAGCAGTTTCCGGACGGGCGGGAGGCGGGACGAGCAGTACTTC. This sequence encodes CASSFRTGGRRDEQYF.

This clonotype has ten or more counts. The chain has TRBV7-3 and TRBJ2-1, with D possibly being TRBD1 or TRBD2 (5 bases each). The germline V gene has CDR1 SGHTA and CDR2 FQGTGA. V was shortened by 1 base and J by 0 bases, with 13 bases between the two germline ends. The CDR3 has 17 residues. The CDR3 loop is CASSLKPGTTSYNEQFF. The DNA of the CDR3 is TGTGCCAGCAGCTTAAAGCCTGGGACCACCTCCTACAATGAGCAGTTCTTC.

In DNA, the CDR3 is TGCAGTGCTAGACCAGGGGGACAACTGAACACTGAAGCTTTCTTT. It codes for CSARPGGQLNTEAFF. The chain recombines TRBV20-1 with TRBJ1-1; 7 nucleotides agree with TRBD1. This CDR3 contains 15 residues. V was pared by 2 bases and J by 0 bases, with 6 bases of the junction left unmatched. CDR1 DFQATT and CDR2 SNEGSKA come from the germline V gene (reference sequence).

The table lists this clonotype with a few counts. The DNA for the CDR3 is TGTGCCATCAGCGGGACTAGCGGGACTCATGAGCAGTTCTTC. Translating gives CAISGTSGTHEQFF. The rearrangement uses TRBV10-3 and TRBJ2-1, with 13 bases fitting TRBD2. Trimming removed 6 bases from V and 8 bases from J; junction bases left unmatched: 4. In germline, CDR1 is ENHRY, CDR2 SYGVKD. This CDR3 has 14 amino acids.